The clone carrying this T cell receptor beta chain occurred a few times. Its target is unknown. This sample stems from a study of shared clonotypes between healthy human individuals. Study conclusions and caveats: Naive CD4 clonotypes were shared across several donors at roughly 5.3%. Tissue TCR repertoires likely differ from these blood-only repertoires.

Here immunoSEQ multiplex PCR was the method, and the copy in TCRdb shows in-frame clones only, minus some. The sample includes more than 550,000 clones, around 70% of them seen just once. The sequence was collected from a woman in her 30s in good health. The sample taken for sequencing was memory CD4+ T cells sorted from blood. Subset denoted: CD45RA-negative fraction.

This CDR3 reads CASSGDSRNQPQHF. The CDR3 DNA follows: TGTGCCAGCAGTGGGGACAGCCGCAATCAGCCCCAGCATTTT. The gene calls are TRBV27 and TRBJ1-5; 7 positions agree with TRBD1. This CDR3 region has 14 residues. CDR1 MNHEY and CDR2 SMNVEV come from the germline V gene (reference sequence). The V gene end was trimmed by 5 bases and the J gene end by 2 bases; junction bases not matched to a gene: 3.